Detailed here is one T cell receptor beta chain. Antigen specificity is unknown. This beta chain turned up in a library designed for alpha chains; as an off-target read, its abundance says little. The sample belongs to a study of spatial heterogeneity in lung cancer. Study-wide context: An average of more than ten raw reads was observed per unique TCR and UMI combination. Study conclusions and caveats: At resection, ubiquitous expanded tumor TCRs appeared in blood more than at follow-up.

Each TCR cDNA molecule bore a unique molecular identifier. TCRdb itself ran the 5' RACE reads through MiXCR, one entry per CDR3 protein. The table records roughly 10,000 distinct CDR3 sequences, around 6.5% of them present only once. The CDR3 covers 15 residues. Germline V gene lookup returns CDR1 SGHAT and CDR2 FQNNGV. The V and J ends lost 4 bases and 4 bases, in that order; junction bases with no gene match: 8. Time point described: sample taken at primary tumor resection. The sequenced material consisted of unsorted whole RNA from tumor, nontumor lung or frozen PBMC. Patients with untreated early-stage non-small cell lung cancer, numbering around 71, were the donors.

This clonotype originated in a male donor with early-stage non-small cell lung cancer. Sequenced material: PBMCs, taken at surgery. V usage is TRBV11-2 and J usage is TRBJ2-5; the match to TRBD1 covers 8 bases. The CDR3 nucleotides read TGTGCCAGCAGCTCCCCTCAGGGGGCGGGAGAGACCCAGTACTTC. Translated: CASSSPQGAGETQYF.